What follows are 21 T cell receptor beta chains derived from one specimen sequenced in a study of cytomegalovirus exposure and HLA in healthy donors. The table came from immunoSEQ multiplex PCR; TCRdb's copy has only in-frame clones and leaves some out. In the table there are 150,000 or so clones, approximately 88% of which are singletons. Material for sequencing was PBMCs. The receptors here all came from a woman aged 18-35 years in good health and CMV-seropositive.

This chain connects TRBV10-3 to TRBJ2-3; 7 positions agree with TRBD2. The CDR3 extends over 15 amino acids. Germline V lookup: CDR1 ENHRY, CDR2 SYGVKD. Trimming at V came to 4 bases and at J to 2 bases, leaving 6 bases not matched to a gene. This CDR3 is CAISVTSPVTDTQYF. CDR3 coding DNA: TGTGCCATCAGTGTGACTAGCCCTGTCACAGATACGCAGTATTTT.

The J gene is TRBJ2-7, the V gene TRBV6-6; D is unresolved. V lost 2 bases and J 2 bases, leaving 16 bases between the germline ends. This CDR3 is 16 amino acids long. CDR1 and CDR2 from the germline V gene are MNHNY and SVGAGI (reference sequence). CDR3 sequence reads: CASSYTNPQSPYEQYF. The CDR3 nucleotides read TGTGCCAGCAGTTACACTAATCCCCAGAGCCCCTACGAGCAGTACTTC.

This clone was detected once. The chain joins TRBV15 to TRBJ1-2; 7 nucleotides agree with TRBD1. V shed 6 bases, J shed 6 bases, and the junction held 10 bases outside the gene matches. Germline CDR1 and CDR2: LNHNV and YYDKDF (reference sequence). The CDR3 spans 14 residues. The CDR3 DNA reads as TGTGCCACCAGGCCTCGACAGGGAAGAGATGGCTACACCTTC. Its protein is CATRPRQGRDGYTF.

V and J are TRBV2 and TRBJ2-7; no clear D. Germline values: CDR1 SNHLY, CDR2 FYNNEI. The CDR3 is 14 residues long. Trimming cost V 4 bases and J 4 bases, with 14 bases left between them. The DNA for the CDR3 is TGTGCCAGCAGTGTCCACGAGAACCCTTACGAGCAGTACTTC. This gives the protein CASSVHENPYEQYF.

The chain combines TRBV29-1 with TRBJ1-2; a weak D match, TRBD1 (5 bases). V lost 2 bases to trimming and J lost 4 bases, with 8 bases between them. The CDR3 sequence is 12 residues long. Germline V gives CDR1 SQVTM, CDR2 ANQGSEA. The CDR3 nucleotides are TGCAGCGTTGAACAGGGAGGCTATGGCTACACCTTC. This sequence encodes CSVEQGGYGYTF.

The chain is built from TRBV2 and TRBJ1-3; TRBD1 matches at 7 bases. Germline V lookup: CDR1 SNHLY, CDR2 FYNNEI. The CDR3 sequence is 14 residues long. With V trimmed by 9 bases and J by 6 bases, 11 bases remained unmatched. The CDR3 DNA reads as TGTGCCAGAACTTCTGACAGGGCGACAAACACCATATATTTT. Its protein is CARTSDRATNTIYF.

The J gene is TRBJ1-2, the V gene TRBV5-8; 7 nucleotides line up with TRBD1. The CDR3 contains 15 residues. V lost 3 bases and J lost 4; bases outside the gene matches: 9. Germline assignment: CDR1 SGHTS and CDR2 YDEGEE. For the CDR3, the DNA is TGTGCCAGCAGCTGGAGGGCAGGGGGTGTCTATGGCTACACCTTC. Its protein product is CASSWRAGGVYGYTF.

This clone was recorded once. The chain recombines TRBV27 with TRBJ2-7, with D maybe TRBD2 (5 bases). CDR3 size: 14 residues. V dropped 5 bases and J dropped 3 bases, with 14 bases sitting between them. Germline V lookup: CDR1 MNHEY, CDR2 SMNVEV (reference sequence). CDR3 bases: TGTGCCAGCAGTCCAATCGGACTTTTCTACGAGCAGTACTTC. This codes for CASSPIGLFYEQYF.

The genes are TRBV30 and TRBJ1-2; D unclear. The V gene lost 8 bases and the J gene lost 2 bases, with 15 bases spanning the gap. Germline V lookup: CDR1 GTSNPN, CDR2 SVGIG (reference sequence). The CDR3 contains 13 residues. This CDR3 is CAGLVPANYGYTF. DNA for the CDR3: TGTGCCGGGCTGGTCCCCGCAAACTATGGCTACACCTTC.

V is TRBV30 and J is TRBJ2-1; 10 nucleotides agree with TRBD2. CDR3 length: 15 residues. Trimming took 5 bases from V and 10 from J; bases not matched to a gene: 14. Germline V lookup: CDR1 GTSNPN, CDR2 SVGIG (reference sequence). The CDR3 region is CAWSPGLADGGEQFF. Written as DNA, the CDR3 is TGTGCCTGGTCCCCCGGACTAGCGGATGGGGGGGAGCAGTTCTTC.

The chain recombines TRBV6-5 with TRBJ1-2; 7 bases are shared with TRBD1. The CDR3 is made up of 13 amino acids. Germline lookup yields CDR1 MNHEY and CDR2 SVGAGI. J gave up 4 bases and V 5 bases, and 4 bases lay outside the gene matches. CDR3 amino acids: CASSPRDSYGYTF. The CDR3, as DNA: TGTGCCAGCAGTCCTCGGGACAGCTATGGCTACACCTTC.

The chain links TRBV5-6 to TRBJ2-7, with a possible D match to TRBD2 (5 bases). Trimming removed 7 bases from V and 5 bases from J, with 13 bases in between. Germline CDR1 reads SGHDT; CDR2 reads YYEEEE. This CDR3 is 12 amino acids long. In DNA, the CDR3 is TGTGCCAGCGCCCGGGAAGGGAACGAGCAGTACTTC. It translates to CASAREGNEQYF.

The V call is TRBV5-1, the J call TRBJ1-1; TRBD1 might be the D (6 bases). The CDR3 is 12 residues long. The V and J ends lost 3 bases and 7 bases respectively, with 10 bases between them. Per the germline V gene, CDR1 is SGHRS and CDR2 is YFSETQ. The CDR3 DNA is TGCGCCAGCAGCTCGTCGACAGGTGAAGCTTTCTTT. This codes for CASSSSTGEAFF.

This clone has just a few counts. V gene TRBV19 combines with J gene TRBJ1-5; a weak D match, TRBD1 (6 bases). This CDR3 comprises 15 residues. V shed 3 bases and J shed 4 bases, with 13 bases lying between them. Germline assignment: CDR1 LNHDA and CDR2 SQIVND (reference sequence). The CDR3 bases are TGTGCCAGTAGTATGGACAGCCTCATGAATCAGCCCCAGCATTTT. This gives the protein CASSMDSLMNQPQHF.

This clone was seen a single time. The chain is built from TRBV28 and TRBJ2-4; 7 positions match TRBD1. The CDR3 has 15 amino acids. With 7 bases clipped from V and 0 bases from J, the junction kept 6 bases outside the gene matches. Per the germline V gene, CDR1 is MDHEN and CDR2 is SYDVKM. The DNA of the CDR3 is TGTGCCAGCACCGGGACAGAACTAGCCAAAAACATTCAGTACTTC. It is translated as CASTGTELAKNIQYF.

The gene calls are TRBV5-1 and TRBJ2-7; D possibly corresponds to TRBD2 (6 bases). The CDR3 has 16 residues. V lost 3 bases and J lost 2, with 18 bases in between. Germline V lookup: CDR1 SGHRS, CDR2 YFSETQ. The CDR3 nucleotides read TGCGCCAGCAGCTCCGCTGCGGGGATTCGACCCTACGAGCAGTACTTC. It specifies CASSSAAGIRPYEQYF. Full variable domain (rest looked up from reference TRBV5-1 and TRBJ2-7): KAGVTQTPRYLIKTRGQQVTLSCSPISGHRSVSWYQQTPGQGLQFLFEYFSETQRNKGNFPGRFSGRQFSNSRSEMNVSTLELGDSALYLCASSSAAGIRPYEQYFGPGTRLTVT.

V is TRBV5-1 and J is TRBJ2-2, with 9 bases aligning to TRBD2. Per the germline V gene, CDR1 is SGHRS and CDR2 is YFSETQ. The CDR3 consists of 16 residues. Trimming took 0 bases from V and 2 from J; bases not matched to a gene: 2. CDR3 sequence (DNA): TGCGCCAGCAGCTTGGCACTAGCGGGCAACACCGGGGAGCTGTTTTTT. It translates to CASSLALAGNTGELFF. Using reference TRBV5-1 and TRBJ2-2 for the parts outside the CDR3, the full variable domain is KAGVTQTPRYLIKTRGQQVTLSCSPISGHRSVSWYQQTPGQGLQFLFEYFSETQRNKGNFPGRFSGRQFSNSRSEMNVSTLELGDSALYLCASSLALAGNTGELFFGEGSRLTVL.

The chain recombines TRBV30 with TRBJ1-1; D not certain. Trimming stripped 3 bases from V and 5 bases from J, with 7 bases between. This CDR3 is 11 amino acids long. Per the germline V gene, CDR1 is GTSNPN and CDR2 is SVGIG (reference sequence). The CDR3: CAWSQVTEAFF. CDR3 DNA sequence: TGTGCCTGGAGCCAGGTTACTGAAGCTTTCTTT.

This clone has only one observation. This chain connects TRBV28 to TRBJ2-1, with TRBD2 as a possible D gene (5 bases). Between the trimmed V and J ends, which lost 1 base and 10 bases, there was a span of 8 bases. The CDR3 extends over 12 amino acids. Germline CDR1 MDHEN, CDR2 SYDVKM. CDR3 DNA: TGTGCCAGCAGTTTATCTCGCGGGGAGCAGTTCTTC. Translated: CASSLSRGEQFF.

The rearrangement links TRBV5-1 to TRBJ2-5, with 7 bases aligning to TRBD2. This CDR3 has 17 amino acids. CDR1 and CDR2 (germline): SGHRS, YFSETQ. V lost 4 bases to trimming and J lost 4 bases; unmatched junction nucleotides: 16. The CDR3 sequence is CASSRQPELGRGETQYF. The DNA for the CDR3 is TGCGCCAGCAGCCGACAACCGGAACTAGGGAGGGGAGAGACCCAGTACTTC.

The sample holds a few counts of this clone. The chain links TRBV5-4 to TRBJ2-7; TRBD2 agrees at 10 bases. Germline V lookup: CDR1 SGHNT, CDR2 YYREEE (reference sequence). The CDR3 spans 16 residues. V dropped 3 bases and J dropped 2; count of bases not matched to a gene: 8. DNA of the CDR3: TGTGCCAGCAGCTCCCCCGGGCTAGCGGGAGCCTACGAGCAGTACTTC. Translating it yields CASSSPGLAGAYEQYF.